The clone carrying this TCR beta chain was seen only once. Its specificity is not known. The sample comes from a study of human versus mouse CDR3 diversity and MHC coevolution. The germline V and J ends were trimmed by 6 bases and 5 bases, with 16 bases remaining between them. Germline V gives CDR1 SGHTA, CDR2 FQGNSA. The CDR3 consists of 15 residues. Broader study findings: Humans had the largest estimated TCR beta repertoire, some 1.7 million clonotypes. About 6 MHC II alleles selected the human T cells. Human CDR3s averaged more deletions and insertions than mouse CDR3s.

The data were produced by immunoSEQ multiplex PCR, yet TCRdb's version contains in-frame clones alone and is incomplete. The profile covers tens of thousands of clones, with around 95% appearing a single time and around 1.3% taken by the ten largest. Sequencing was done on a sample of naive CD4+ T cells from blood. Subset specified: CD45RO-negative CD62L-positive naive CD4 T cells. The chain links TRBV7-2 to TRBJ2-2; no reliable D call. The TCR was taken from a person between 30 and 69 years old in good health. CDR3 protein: CASRQSVAATGELFF. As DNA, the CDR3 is TGTGCCAGCAGACAGTCAGTTGCCGCAACCGGGGAGCTGTTTTTT.